This T cell receptor beta chain was sequenced for a study of early T cells in non-severe SARS-CoV-2 infection. This clonotype was picked up many times. Germline lookup yields CDR1 LGHNA and CDR2 YSLEER. CDR3 length equals 16 residues. Trimming stripped 2 bases from V and 0 bases from J, with 12 bases between. A single record per CDR3 protein comes from TCRdb applying MiXCR to the 5' RACE reads. Of 43,000 or so distinct CDR3 sequences in the sample, under 7.5% are singletons; the top ten hold 6.5% to 8.5%. The receptor's source is an adult who was a healthcare worker with PCR-confirmed SARS-CoV-2 infection or an uninfected control (not recorded which). Sequenced: whole blood. The chain combines TRBV4-3 with TRBJ2-3; D might be TRBD2 (6 bases). The CDR3 region is CASSQSGGWSTDTQYF. The CDR3 DNA reads as TGCGCCAGCAGCCAAAGTGGGGGGTGGAGCACAGATACGCAGTATTTT.